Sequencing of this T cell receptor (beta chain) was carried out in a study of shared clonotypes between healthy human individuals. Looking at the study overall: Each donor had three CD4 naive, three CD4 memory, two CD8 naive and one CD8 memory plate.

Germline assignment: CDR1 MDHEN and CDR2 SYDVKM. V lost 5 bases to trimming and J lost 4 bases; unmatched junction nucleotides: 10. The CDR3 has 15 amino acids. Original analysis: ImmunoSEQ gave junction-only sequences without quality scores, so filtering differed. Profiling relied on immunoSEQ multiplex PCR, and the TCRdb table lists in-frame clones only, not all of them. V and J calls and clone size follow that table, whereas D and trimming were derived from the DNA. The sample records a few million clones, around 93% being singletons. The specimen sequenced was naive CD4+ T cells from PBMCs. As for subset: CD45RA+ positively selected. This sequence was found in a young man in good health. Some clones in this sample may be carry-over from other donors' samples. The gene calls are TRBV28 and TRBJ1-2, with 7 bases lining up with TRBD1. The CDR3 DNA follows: TGTGCCAGCAGTGTCAACAGGGGTCTGTCCTATGGCTACACCTTC. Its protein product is CASSVNRGLSYGYTF.